Sequencing of this T cell receptor (beta chain) was carried out in a study of Siglec-9 on CD8 T cells in melanoma. Study-wide results and caveats: In melanoma tumors, a Siglec-9-marked effector memory CD8+ subset reportedly appeared to accumulate.

In this sample, this clone turned up once. No antigen is known for it. Germline V CDR1 and CDR2: SGHTA, FQGNSA. CDR3 size: 11 residues. Trimming stripped 3 bases from V and 5 bases from J, with 2 bases between. The protocol was immunoSEQ multiplex PCR, while the TCRdb copy is restricted to in-frame clones and leaves out a portion. The sample includes some 39,000 clones, approximately 84% of them seen just once. The source material was Siglec-9- CD8+ T cells sorted from blood. This TCR came from a human donor in good health. The V call is TRBV7-2, the J call TRBJ2-1; no clear D gene. DNA of the CDR3: TGTGCCAGCAGCTTTCACAATGAGCAGTTCTTC. It translates to CASSFHNEQFF.